Listed below are T cell receptor beta chains from one sample, sequenced in a study of control samples from healthy donors and cancer patients. Some clones are missing from TCRdb's copy, which holds only in-frame ones; the method was immunoSEQ multiplex PCR. The sample includes some 150,000 clones, more than 85% of them seen just once. Sequencing used blood. The receptors here all came from a man aged 45-65 years in good health. CDR3s include the opening cysteine and the closing phenylalanine or tryptophan. Fields, in order: J gene, clone size, D gene, V gene, CDR3 protein, CDR3 DNA. D genes are given only for firm matches. The size of a clone is reported for some rows only, either as once, few or many, or as a class for expanded clones.

>TRBJ1-1|-|-|TRBV11-2
CASRRQMNTEAFF
TGTGCCAGCAGGAGGCAGATGAACACTGAAGCTTTCTTT
>TRBJ2-7|-|TRBD2|TRBV7-9
CASSFGTSGSYEQYF
TGTGCCAGCAGCTTTGGGACTAGCGGTTCCTACGAGCAGTACTTC
>TRBJ1-1|-|-|TRBV27
CASSLKGITEAFF
TGTGCCAGCAGTTTAAAGGGAATAACTGAAGCTTTCTTT
>TRBJ2-7|-|-|TRBV14
CASSTTISRRLGEQYF
TGTGCCAGCAGCACCACCATAAGCAGACGACTTGGGGAGCAGTACTTC
>TRBJ2-1|-|TRBD2|TRBV5-4
CASSLGTSGSYNEQFF
TGTGCCAGCAGCTTGGGGACTAGCGGGAGCTACAATGAGCAGTTCTTC
>TRBJ1-1|-|-|TRBV28
CASSSRMAEAFF
TGTGCCAGCAGTTCCCGGATGGCTGAAGCTTTCTTT
>TRBJ2-3|-|-|TRBV28
CASSKAGDRYTQYF
TGTGCCAGCAGCAAAGCGGGGGACAGGTATACGCAGTATTTT
>TRBJ2-1|-|-|TRBV5-1
CASSLTGSSYNEQFF
TGCGCCAGCAGCTTGACAGGGTCCTCCTACAATGAGCAGTTCTTC
>TRBJ2-3|-|TRBD1|TRBV7-2
CASRYTGGAADTQYF
TGTGCCAGCAGGTATACAGGGGGAGCGGCAGATACGCAGTATTTT
>TRBJ2-5|-|-|TRBV18
CASSPGPGETQYF
TGTGCCAGCTCACCTGGACCGGGGGAGACCCAGTACTTC
>TRBJ2-5|-|-|TRBV27
CASSFVSRGVETQYF
TGTGCCAGCAGTTTCGTTAGTAGGGGCGTTGAGACCCAGTACTTC
>TRBJ1-2|-|TRBD1|TRBV5-4
CASSLYGQGGYTF
TGTGCCAGCAGCTTATACGGACAGGGTGGCTACACCTTC
>TRBJ2-3|-|-|TRBV7-2
CASSLVGGGGTDTQYF
TGTGCCAGCAGCTTAGTGGGGGGCGGGGGCACAGATACGCAGTATTTT
>TRBJ2-7|-|-|TRBV9
CASSRDIYSGEQYF
TGTGCCAGCAGCCGGGACATCTATTCCGGTGAGCAGTACTTC
>TRBJ2-2|-|-|TRBV15
CATSVSPSGELFF
TGTGCCACCAGTGTCAGCCCCTCCGGGGAGCTGTTTTTT
>TRBJ2-3|once|-|TRBV27
CASTPGPTNTQYF
TGTGCCAGCACGCCGGGCCCCACAAATACGCAGTATTTT
>TRBJ1-2|-|-|TRBV5-1
CASSSGRWGARIYGYTF
TGCGCCAGCAGCTCAGGTCGGTGGGGGGCGAGGATTTATGGCTACACCTTC
>TRBJ2-7|-|-|TRBV5-1
CASSQGQGGSYEQYF
TGCGCCAGCAGCCAGGGGCAGGGGGGCTCCTACGAGCAGTACTTC
>TRBJ1-1|-|-|TRBV19
CASSQQVGGFTEAFF
TGTGCCAGTAGTCAGCAGGTAGGAGGATTCACTGAAGCTTTCTTT
>TRBJ2-5|-|-|TRBV18
CASSPYGYQETQYF
TGTGCCAGCTCACCGTACGGGTACCAAGAGACCCAGTACTTC
>TRBJ2-1|-|-|TRBV19
CASSMGGSIVRNEQFF
TGTGCCAGTAGTATGGGGGGTAGCATTGTGAGGAATGAGCAGTTCTTC
>TRBJ2-1|-|TRBD1|TRBV10-3
CATNGQVYNEQFF
TGTGCCACGAATGGACAGGTCTACAATGAGCAGTTCTTC
>TRBJ2-5|-|-|TRBV18
CASSPPRETQYF
TGTGCCAGCTCACCACCGCGGGAGACCCAGTACTTC
>TRBJ1-1|-|TRBD1|TRBV4-1
CASSQLTGPLTEAFF
TGCGCCAGCAGCCAACTGACAGGGCCCCTCACTGAAGCTTTCTTT
>TRBJ1-1|once|TRBD1|TRBV7-9
CASSSDRGLLGGEAFF
TGTGCCAGCAGCTCGGACAGGGGGCTCCTCGGAGGGGAAGCTTTCTTT
>TRBJ1-2|-|TRBD1|TRBV7-2
CASSSRQGDGYTF
TGTGCCAGCAGCTCCCGACAGGGTGATGGCTACACCTTC
>TRBJ1-4|-|-|TRBV5-4
CASSLQGLNEKLFF
TGTGCCAGCAGCCTACAGGGTCTCAATGAAAAACTGTTTTTT
>TRBJ1-3|few|-|TRBV28
CASSIRDTIYF
TGTGCCAGCAGTATCCGGGACACCATATATTTT
>TRBJ1-4|-|-|TRBV5-1
CASSLDLGGTNEKLFF
TGCGCCAGCAGCTTGGATCTGGGGGGGACTAATGAAAAACTGTTTTTT
>TRBJ1-2|-|-|TRBV28
CASLRGYGYTF
TGTGCCAGCCTTCGGGGCTATGGCTACACCTTC
>TRBJ1-2|once|-|TRBV9
CASSTPHGYTF
TGTGCCAGCAGTACACCCCATGGCTACACCTTC
>TRBJ2-7|-|-|TRBV27
CASSLHRKYEQYF
TGTGCCAGCAGTTTACACAGAAAGTACGAGCAGTACTTC
>TRBJ1-3|once|TRBD1|TRBV19
CASSIGQGARFAGNTIYF
TGTGCCAGTAGTATTGGTCAGGGGGCGAGATTTGCTGGAAACACCATATATTTT
>TRBJ2-7|-|-|TRBV28
CASSTPDLNYEQYF
TGTGCCAGCAGTACCCCGGACTTGAACTACGAGCAGTACTTC
>TRBJ2-6|-|TRBD1|TRBV19
CASHLGGAGANVLTF
TGTGCCAGTCATCTAGGGGGCGCTGGGGCCAACGTCCTGACTTTC
>TRBJ2-1|-|-|TRBV3-1/TRBV3-2
CASSQGLVDEQFF
TGTGCCAGCAGCCAAGGGTTAGTCGATGAGCAGTTCTTC
>TRBJ1-4|-|-|TRBV12-3/TRBV12-4
CASSLREKLFF
TGTGCCAGCAGTTTGAGGGAAAAACTGTTTTTT
>TRBJ2-1|once|TRBD2|TRBV5-5
CASSLATSGLIEQFF
TGTGCCAGCAGCTTGGCGACTAGCGGGTTGATTGAGCAGTTCTTC
>TRBJ2-7|-|-|TRBV5-4
CASSLKAGGQYEQYF
TGTGCCAGCAGCTTGAAGGCTGGGGGCCAGTACGAGCAGTACTTC
>TRBJ1-1|-|-|TRBV10-3
CAISDQGQGTEAFF
TGTGCCATCAGTGATCAGGGGCAGGGGACTGAAGCTTTCTTT
>TRBJ2-2|-|TRBD2|TRBV2
CASSVGLAGAGELFF
TGTGCCAGCAGTGTGGGACTAGCGGGAGCGGGGGAGCTGTTTTTT
>TRBJ1-5|once|-|TRBV7-2
CASSLIPTGLNQPQHF
TGTGCCAGCAGCTTAATCCCGACAGGTCTAAATCAGCCCCAGCATTTT
>TRBJ1-1|-|-|TRBV28
CASSFGPGVTEAFF
TGTGCCAGCAGTTTTGGTCCAGGGGTGACTGAAGCTTTCTTT
>TRBJ2-1|-|-|TRBV28
CASGQYNEQFF
TGTGCCAGCGGACAGTACAATGAGCAGTTCTTC
>TRBJ2-1|-|TRBD2|TRBV25-1
CASSESLAGPYNEQFF
TGTGCCAGCAGTGAATCTCTAGCGGGGCCCTACAATGAGCAGTTCTTC
>TRBJ2-5|-|-|TRBV5-1
CASSSTRVETQYF
TGCGCCAGCAGCTCCACCAGGGTGGAGACCCAGTACTTC
>TRBJ2-2|-|-|TRBV4-1
CASRGNRQRSGELFF
TGCGCCAGCAGAGGTAACAGGCAGCGGTCCGGGGAGCTGTTTTTT
>TRBJ1-5|-|TRBD1|TRBV5-5
CASSLVGTVNQPQHF
TGTGCCAGCAGCTTGGTAGGGACAGTCAATCAGCCCCAGCATTTT
>TRBJ2-1|-|TRBD2|TRBV11-3
CASSLAAGVGDEQFF
TGTGCCAGCAGCTTAGCGGCGGGAGTAGGCGATGAGCAGTTCTTC
>TRBJ1-4|once|-|TRBV3-1/TRBV3-2
CASSQGLTETNEKLFF
TGTGCCAGCAGCCAAGGTCTAACTGAAACTAATGAAAAACTGTTTTTT
>TRBJ2-3|-|TRBD2|TRBV7-2
CASSLASLATDTQYF
TGTGCCAGCAGCTTAGCGTCACTAGCGACAGATACGCAGTATTTT
>TRBJ2-1|-|-|TRBV4-1
CASSQVIGRSSYNEQFF
TGCGCCAGCAGCCAAGTAATCGGTAGGAGCTCCTACAATGAGCAGTTCTTC